Described below is a single T cell receptor beta chain sequence and its context. The CDR3 sequence is 16 residues long. V dropped 5 bases and J dropped 0; count of bases not matched to a gene: 7. CDR1 and CDR2 from the germline V gene are SGHVS and FNYEAQ. These data are taken from a study of blood T cell repertoires in COVID-19. Clones were read by immunoSEQ multiplex PCR, and TCRdb kept only the in-frame ones, dropping some. This table has a few hundred thousand clones, 70% to 90% appearing once. The origin of this receptor is a man in his forties in a cohort exposed to, infected with or recovered from COVID-19 (not recorded which). Sequenced sample: PBMCs or T cells enriched from blood (not recorded which). This chain joins TRBV7-6 and TRBJ2-1; 7 nucleotides match TRBD2. CDR3 region: CASSPLAPSSYNEQFF. DNA for the CDR3: TGTGCCAGCAGCCCACTAGCGCCAAGCTCCTACAATGAGCAGTTCTTC.